A selection of T cell receptor beta chains follows, all from one sample in a study of cytomegalovirus exposure and HLA in healthy donors. Only in-frame clones appear in the TCRdb table, and some are missing; sequencing was by immunoSEQ multiplex PCR. The data contain around 220,000 clones, roughly 85% of them singletons. Material for sequencing was PBMCs. These TCRs come from a man between 18 and 29 years old in good health and CMV-seronegative. Each CDR3 is given with its conserved first and last residue. D genes are given only for firm matches. A clone size is listed for some rows: how often the clone was seen (once, few, many), or a class if it is expanded.

J: TRBJ1-1
D: TRBD1
V: TRBV5-1
size: -
DNA: TGCGCCAGCAGCCGGGACAGGGACCCTGAAGCTTTCTTT
CDR3: CASSRDRDPEAFF

J: TRBJ1-1
D: -
V: TRBV11-3
size: -
DNA: TGTGCCAGCAGCTTAGGGGGGGGAGCTTTCTTT
CDR3: CASSLGGGAFF

J: TRBJ1-1
D: TRBD1
V: TRBV19
size: -
DNA: TGTGCCAGTAGTATGCGGGACAGGGGCACTGAAGCTTTCTTT
CDR3: CASSMRDRGTEAFF

J: TRBJ2-7
D: -
V: TRBV4-2
size: once
DNA: TGTGCCAGCAGCCAAGAGGGGGGCGAGCAGTACTTC
CDR3: CASSQEGGEQYF

J: TRBJ1-2
D: -
V: TRBV28
size: few
DNA: TGTGCCAGCAGTTCGGGGGGTTATGGCTACACCTTC
CDR3: CASSSGGYGYTF

J: TRBJ2-3
D: TRBD2
V: TRBV10-3
size: -
DNA: TGTGCCTTATCGGGGGAGGCCAGCGGGGGACCAGATACGCAGTATTTT
CDR3: CALSGEASGGPDTQYF

J: TRBJ1-4
D: TRBD1
V: TRBV7-9
size: once
DNA: TGTGCCAGCAGCGGGACAGGGGGTAATGAAAAACTGTTTTTT
CDR3: CASSGTGGNEKLFF

J: TRBJ2-1
D: TRBD2
V: TRBV5-1
size: -
DNA: TGCGCCAGCAGCTTGGAACTAGCGGGAGTGCCCGAGCAGTTCTTC
CDR3: CASSLELAGVPEQFF

J: TRBJ2-6
D: -
V: TRBV7-3
size: -
DNA: TGTGCCAGCAGCTTAATAGTCGGGTCCGGGGCCAACGTCCTGACTTTC
CDR3: CASSLIVGSGANVLTF

J: TRBJ2-5
D: -
V: TRBV6-5
size: -
DNA: TGTGCCAGCAGCAGTTTGGAGCGGAGCCAAGAGACCCAGTACTTC
CDR3: CASSSLERSQETQYF

J: TRBJ1-2
D: -
V: TRBV28
size: -
DNA: TGTGCCAGCATCCCGGGAGGAGTTTCCCGATATGGCTACACCTTC
CDR3: CASIPGGVSRYGYTF

J: TRBJ2-1
D: -
V: TRBV9
size: -
DNA: TGTGCCAGCAGCGTTAGCGGAACTGAGCAGTTCTTC
CDR3: CASSVSGTEQFF

J: TRBJ1-1
D: TRBD1
V: TRBV5-1
size: few
DNA: TGCGCCAGCAGCTTAGACAGGGGGCGAGGAGCTTTCTTT
CDR3: CASSLDRGRGAFF

J: TRBJ1-5
D: -
V: TRBV7-8
size: once
DNA: TGTGCCAGCAGCACTTCTACCGCTAGCAATCAGCCCCAGCATTTT
CDR3: CASSTSTASNQPQHF

J: TRBJ1-6
D: TRBD1
V: TRBV5-4
size: -
DNA: TGTGCCAGCAGCGTGGACAGGGTTGATTCACCCCTCCACTTT
CDR3: CASSVDRVDSPLHF

J: TRBJ2-1
D: TRBD1
V: TRBV29-1
size: -
DNA: TGCAGCACAAAACAGGGGGCCACCTACAATGAGCAGTTCTTC
CDR3: CSTKQGATYNEQFF

J: TRBJ2-5
D: -
V: TRBV2
size: -
DNA: TGTGCCAGCAGTGAAGTTCTCGGAGAGACCCAGTACTTC
CDR3: CASSEVLGETQYF

J: TRBJ2-3
D: TRBD2
V: TRBV28
size: -
DNA: TGTGCCAGCGCGGGAGTACCAGATACGCAGTATTTT
CDR3: CASAGVPDTQYF

J: TRBJ1-2
D: -
V: TRBV28
size: -
DNA: TGTGCCAGCAGCCGGACAGACTATGGCTACACCTTC
CDR3: CASSRTDYGYTF

J: TRBJ2-2
D: TRBD2
V: TRBV7-3
size: few
DNA: TGTGCCAGCAGCGCTAACGCCCTAGCGGGAGTGGGGAACACCGGGGAGCTGTTTTTT
CDR3: CASSANALAGVGNTGELFF

J: TRBJ2-6
D: TRBD1
V: TRBV9
size: -
DNA: TGTGCCAGCAGCGGGCAGGGGGCGCGTGGGGCCAACGTCCTGACTTTC
CDR3: CASSGQGARGANVLTF

J: TRBJ1-4
D: -
V: TRBV4-2
size: few
DNA: TGTGCCAGCAGCCAAGATCCCGGGTACCCTGAAAAACTGTTTTTT
CDR3: CASSQDPGYPEKLFF

J: TRBJ1-5
D: -
V: TRBV5-6
size: -
DNA: TGTGCCAGCAGCTTGGCAGGGCCTAGCAATCAGCCCCAGCATTTT
CDR3: CASSLAGPSNQPQHF

J: TRBJ2-7
D: TRBD2
V: TRBV10-2
size: few
DNA: TGCGCCAGCAGTGGGACTAGCGCCTACGAGCAGTACTTC
CDR3: CASSGTSAYEQYF

J: TRBJ1-1
D: TRBD1
V: TRBV5-1
size: -
DNA: TGCGCCAGCAGCTGGGGACAGGGGTTGAACACTGAAGCTTTCTTT
CDR3: CASSWGQGLNTEAFF

J: TRBJ1-2
D: -
V: TRBV10-3
size: -
DNA: TGTGCCATCAGTGCACAATATGGCTACACCTTC
CDR3: CAISAQYGYTF

J: TRBJ1-3
D: -
V: TRBV19
size: -
DNA: TGTGCCAGTCCTGGGGGGGCGGACCTTGGAAACACCATATATTTT
CDR3: CASPGGADLGNTIYF

J: TRBJ2-7
D: TRBD2
V: TRBV11-1
size: -
DNA: TGTGCCAGCAGCTCAGAGAGCGGGAGGGCCTACGAGCAGTACTTC
CDR3: CASSSESGRAYEQYF

J: TRBJ2-2
D: TRBD1
V: TRBV5-1
size: -
DNA: TGCGCCAGCAGCTTGATGAAACAGGGGTGGACCGGGGAGCTGTTTTTT
CDR3: CASSLMKQGWTGELFF

J: TRBJ1-1
D: -
V: TRBV9
size: -
DNA: TGTGCCAGCACCCTGGGGCAGGGGAACACTGAAGCTTTCTTT
CDR3: CASTLGQGNTEAFF

J: TRBJ2-2
D: -
V: TRBV7-9
size: -
DNA: TGTGCCAGCACATCCCCGGGAGCGGAAGGAAACACCGGGGAGCTGTTTTTT
CDR3: CASTSPGAEGNTGELFF

J: TRBJ2-3
D: TRBD2
V: TRBV19
size: -
DNA: TGTGCCAGTAGTGCCGGGACTAGCGGGACAGATACGCAGTATTTT
CDR3: CASSAGTSGTDTQYF

J: TRBJ1-5
D: -
V: TRBV19
size: once
DNA: TGTGCCAGTAGTATAGCTCAGCGAAGCAATCAGCCCCAGCATTTT
CDR3: CASSIAQRSNQPQHF

J: TRBJ2-3
D: -
V: TRBV5-1
size: -
DNA: TGCGCCAGCAGCCTGACAGGCACAGATACGCAGTATTTT
CDR3: CASSLTGTDTQYF

J: TRBJ2-5
D: -
V: TRBV29-1
size: -
DNA: TGCAGCGTTGAAGATCCGCGACAGCAAGAGACCCAGTACTTC
CDR3: CSVEDPRQQETQYF

J: TRBJ2-7
D: TRBD2
V: TRBV28
size: -
DNA: TGTGCCAGTAGGGTTAGCGGGAGGGCGTACGAGCAGTACTTC
CDR3: CASRVSGRAYEQYF

J: TRBJ2-7
D: TRBD1
V: TRBV4-3
size: -
DNA: TGCGCCAGCAGCCAGGAAGGGACAGCCAGGGTTGCGGGCTCCTACGAGCAGTACTTC
CDR3: CASSQEGTARVAGSYEQYF

J: TRBJ1-2
D: -
V: TRBV6-5
size: once
DNA: TGTGCCAGCAGTTACGTGTCAGGGCAATATGGCTACACCTTC
CDR3: CASSYVSGQYGYTF

J: TRBJ1-3
D: -
V: TRBV29-1
size: -
DNA: TGCAGCGTTGTTCCCGCGGGAGGGACGGGTGGAAACACCATATATTTT
CDR3: CSVVPAGGTGGNTIYF

J: TRBJ2-1
D: -
V: TRBV7-8
size: few
DNA: TGTGCCAGCAGCTTAGTTCGGGGGAGTTACAATGAGCAGTTCTTC
CDR3: CASSLVRGSYNEQFF

J: TRBJ2-1
D: TRBD1
V: TRBV11-2
size: -
DNA: TGTGCCAGCAGCCCGACAGGGGGCAATGAGCAGTTCTTC
CDR3: CASSPTGGNEQFF

J: TRBJ2-2
D: TRBD1
V: TRBV19
size: -
DNA: TGTGCCAGTAGTATCCGAGGGGGCAACACCGGGGAGCTGTTTTTT
CDR3: CASSIRGGNTGELFF

J: TRBJ1-2
D: -
V: TRBV29-1
size: -
DNA: TGCAGCGTTGATTCTGGACAGATGTTAGCTAACTATGGCTACACCTTC
CDR3: CSVDSGQMLANYGYTF

J: TRBJ1-2
D: -
V: TRBV19
size: -
DNA: TGTGCCAGTAGTATAGATTTGGCAGGGGTGGACTATGGCTACACCTTC
CDR3: CASSIDLAGVDYGYTF

J: TRBJ2-2
D: TRBD1
V: TRBV28
size: -
DNA: TGTGCCAGCAGTTCCCCAGGACAGGGGGGACACACCGGGGAGCTGTTTTTT
CDR3: CASSSPGQGGHTGELFF

J: TRBJ2-7
D: TRBD1
V: TRBV11-3
size: -
DNA: TGTGCCAGCAGCTTTACAGGGGGTAGCTCCTACGAGCAGTACTTC
CDR3: CASSFTGGSSYEQYF

J: TRBJ1-2
D: TRBD1
V: TRBV2
size: -
DNA: TGTGCCAGCAGTAAACAGGGGGCAGATGGCTACACCTTC
CDR3: CASSKQGADGYTF

J: TRBJ2-5
D: -
V: TRBV7-3
size: -
DNA: TGTGCCAGCAGCTTAGGGCCGCGCGAGACCCAGTACTTC
CDR3: CASSLGPRETQYF

J: TRBJ2-5
D: -
V: TRBV2
size: -
DNA: TGTGCCAGCAGTGAGGGGAGGGGGGGACAAGAGACCCAGTACTTC
CDR3: CASSEGRGGQETQYF

J: TRBJ2-3
D: -
V: TRBV6-1
size: -
DNA: TGTGCCAGCAGTGAAGCTTATTGGTCGACTAGCACAGATACGCAGTATTTT
CDR3: CASSEAYWSTSTDTQYF

J: TRBJ2-5
D: TRBD2
V: TRBV28
size: few
DNA: TGTGCCAGCAGTTTCTTAGCGGGAAATGATCAAGAGACCCAGTACTTC
CDR3: CASSFLAGNDQETQYF

J: TRBJ1-2
D: -
V: TRBV4-2
size: -
DNA: TGTGCCAGCAGCCAAGGGGGCGGTCCGGGCGGAAGCTACACCTTC
CDR3: CASSQGGGPGGSYTF

J: TRBJ2-5
D: -
V: TRBV19
size: -
DNA: TGTGCCAGTAGACCCAATCAGGGGAACCAAGAGACCCAGTACTTC
CDR3: CASRPNQGNQETQYF

J: TRBJ2-3
D: TRBD1
V: TRBV25-1
size: -
DNA: TGTGCCAGCAGTCCCCGGACAGGGGGCACAGATACGCAGTATTTT
CDR3: CASSPRTGGTDTQYF

J: TRBJ2-4
D: -
V: TRBV7-2
size: -
DNA: TGTGCCAGCAGATCTCGACCACTACGGGGGAAGGCCAAAAACATTCAGTACTTC
CDR3: CASRSRPLRGKAKNIQYF

J: TRBJ1-5
D: -
V: TRBV5-1
size: -
DNA: TGCGCCAGCAGCTTGGCCGCAGATCAGCCCCAGCATTTT
CDR3: CASSLAADQPQHF

J: TRBJ1-6
D: -
V: TRBV14
size: few
DNA: TGTGCCAGCAGCCAAGAGCGAGGGAATAATTCACCCCTCCACTTT
CDR3: CASSQERGNNSPLHF

J: TRBJ1-2
D: -
V: TRBV15
size: once
DNA: TGTGCCACCAGCAGAGGACAGGAGGAGTACGGCTACACCTTC
CDR3: CATSRGQEEYGYTF

J: TRBJ1-1
D: -
V: TRBV6-1
size: -
DNA: TGTGCCAGCAGTGAAATGAGAGGGATGAACACTGAAGCTTTCTTT
CDR3: CASSEMRGMNTEAFF